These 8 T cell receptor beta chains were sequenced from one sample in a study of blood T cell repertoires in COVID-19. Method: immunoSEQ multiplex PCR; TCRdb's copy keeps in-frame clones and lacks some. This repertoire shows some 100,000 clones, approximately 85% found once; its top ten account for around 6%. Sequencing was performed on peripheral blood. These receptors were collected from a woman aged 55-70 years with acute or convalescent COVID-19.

CDR3 loop: CASSSGLAGYNEQFF. The CDR3, as DNA: TGTGCCAGCAGCTCCGGACTAGCGGGATACAATGAGCAGTTCTTC. V and J are TRBV11-2 and TRBJ2-1; TRBD2 aligns across 12 bases. Germline V gene sequence: CDR1 SGHAT, CDR2 FQNNGV. This CDR3 contains 15 residues. V dropped 4 bases and J dropped 4; count of bases not matched to a gene: 2.

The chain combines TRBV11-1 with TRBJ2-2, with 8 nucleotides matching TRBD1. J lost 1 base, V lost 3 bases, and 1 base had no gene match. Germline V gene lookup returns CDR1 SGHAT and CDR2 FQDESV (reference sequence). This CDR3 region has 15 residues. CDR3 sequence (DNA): TGTGCCAGCAGCTTTGACAGGGGGAACACCGGGGAGCTGTTTTTT. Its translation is CASSFDRGNTGELFF.

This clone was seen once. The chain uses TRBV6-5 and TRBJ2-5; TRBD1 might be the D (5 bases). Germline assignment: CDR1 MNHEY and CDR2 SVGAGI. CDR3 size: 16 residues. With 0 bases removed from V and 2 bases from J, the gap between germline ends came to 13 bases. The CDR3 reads CASSYSQGSPQETQYF. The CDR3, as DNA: TGTGCCAGCAGTTACTCCCAGGGATCTCCTCAAGAGACCCAGTACTTC.

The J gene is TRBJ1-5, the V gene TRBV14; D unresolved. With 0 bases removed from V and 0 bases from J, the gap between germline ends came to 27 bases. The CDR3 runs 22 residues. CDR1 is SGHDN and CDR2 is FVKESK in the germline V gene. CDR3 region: CASSQEVVFEGRTYYSNQPQHF. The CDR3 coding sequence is TGTGCCAGCAGCCAAGAGGTGGTCTTCGAGGGAAGGACTTATTATAGCAATCAGCCCCAGCATTTT.

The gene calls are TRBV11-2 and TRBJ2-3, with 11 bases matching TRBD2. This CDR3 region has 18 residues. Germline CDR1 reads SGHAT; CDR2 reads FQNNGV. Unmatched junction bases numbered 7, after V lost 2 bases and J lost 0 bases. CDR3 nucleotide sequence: TGTGCCAGCAGCTTAAGCCCGTGGACTAGCGGGAGCACAGATACGCAGTATTTT. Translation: CASSLSPWTSGSTDTQYF.

For the CDR3, the DNA is TGTGCCATCAGTGAGTCAGAGGCAGGGCGGAACACTGAAGCTTTCTTT. Residues: CAISESEAGRNTEAFF. The genes are TRBV10-3 and TRBJ1-1; TRBD1 is a possible D gene (5 bases). CDR3 length: 16 residues. Trimming took off 0 bases at V and 1 base at J, with 12 bases between the two ends. Germline values: CDR1 ENHRY, CDR2 SYGVKD.

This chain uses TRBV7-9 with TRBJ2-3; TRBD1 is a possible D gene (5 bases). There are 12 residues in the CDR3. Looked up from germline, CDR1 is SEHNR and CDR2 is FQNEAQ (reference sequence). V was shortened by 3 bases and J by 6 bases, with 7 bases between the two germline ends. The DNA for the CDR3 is TGTGCCAGCAGCTTCAGGGATGATACGCAGTATTTT. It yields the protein CASSFRDDTQYF.

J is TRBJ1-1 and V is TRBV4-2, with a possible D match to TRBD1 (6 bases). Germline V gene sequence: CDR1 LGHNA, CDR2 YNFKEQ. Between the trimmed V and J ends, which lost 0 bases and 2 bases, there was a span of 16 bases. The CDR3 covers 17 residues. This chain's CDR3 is CASSQDSGQRINTEAFF. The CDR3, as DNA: TGTGCCAGCAGCCAAGATAGTGGACAGCGAATTAACACTGAAGCTTTCTTT.